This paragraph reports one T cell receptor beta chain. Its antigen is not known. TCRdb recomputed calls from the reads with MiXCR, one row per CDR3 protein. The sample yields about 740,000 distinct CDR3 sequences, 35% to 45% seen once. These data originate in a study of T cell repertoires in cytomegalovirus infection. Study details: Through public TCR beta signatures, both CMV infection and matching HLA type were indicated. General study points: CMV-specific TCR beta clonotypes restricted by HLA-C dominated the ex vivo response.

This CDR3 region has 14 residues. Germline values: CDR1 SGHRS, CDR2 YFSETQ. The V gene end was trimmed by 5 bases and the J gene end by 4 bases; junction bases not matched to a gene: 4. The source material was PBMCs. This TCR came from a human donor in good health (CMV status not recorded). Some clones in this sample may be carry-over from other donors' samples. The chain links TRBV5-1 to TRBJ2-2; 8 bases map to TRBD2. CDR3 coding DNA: TGCGCCAGCAGAGCTAGCGGGCCCACCGGGGAGCTGTTTTTT. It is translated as CASRASGPTGELFF.